A single sample is the source of the 18 T cell receptor beta chains below, sequenced in a study of blood T cells in healthy people across ages. A J-beta primer mix and a sample-barcoded 5' primer were used in a second PCR of roughly 7 to 12 cycles. TCRdb re-called the 5' RACE reads with MiXCR, one entry per CDR3 protein. The table has 780,000 or so distinct CDR3 sequences, roughly 25% seen once; the top ten hold roughly 3.5%. A further study also used this sample, focusing on T cells of mothers and their children.

Sequencing was carried out using blood. The receptors originated from a boy between 5 and 17 years old in good health.

The V and J genes are TRBV28 and TRBJ2-3; TRBD1 might be the D (6 bases). The germline gives CDR1 MDHEN, CDR2 SYDVKM. There are 15 residues in the CDR3. V dropped 8 bases and J dropped 2 bases, with 17 bases sitting between them. The CDR3 reads CASEGYRENTDTQYF. The CDR3 nucleotides are TGTGCCAGCGAGGGTTACAGGGAAAACACAGATACGCAGTATTTT.

This clonotype turned up a few times. This rearrangement joins TRBV7-9 to TRBJ1-2; D remains ambiguous. Germline CDR1 and CDR2: SEHNR and FQNEAQ (reference sequence). Deletions cut 7 bases from V and 5 bases from J, with 11 bases between. The CDR3 covers 12 residues. CDR3 sequence (DNA): TGTGCCAGCATAAGGGAGGGTTATGGCTACACCTTC. Its protein product is CASIREGYGYTF.

In this sample, this clonotype turned up a few times. V gene TRBV7-9 combines with J gene TRBJ2-5; no clear D gene. V lost 4 bases, J lost 4 bases, and 16 bases lay in between. Looked up from germline, CDR1 is SEHNR and CDR2 is FQNEAQ (reference sequence). This CDR3 has 15 residues. The CDR3 DNA is TGTGCCAGCAGCTCTCTCCGTCCTTACGGAGAGACCCAGTACTTC. Its translation: CASSSLRPYGETQYF.

This clonotype was counted only a few times. This rearrangement joins TRBV20-1 to TRBJ1-3; D gene uncertain. V dropped 5 bases and J dropped 2 bases, with 19 bases sitting between them. Per the germline V gene, CDR1 is DFQATT and CDR2 is SNEGSKA (reference sequence). CDR3 size: 16 residues. The CDR3 DNA is TGCAGTGCTTCGAAGGACCGCGGCAAAACTGGAAACACCATATATTTT. It yields the protein CSASKDRGKTGNTIYF.

This clonotype was picked up many times. DNA for the CDR3: TGTGCCAGCAGCTTATTTACAGGGACCCAAGAGACCCAGTACTTC. This encodes CASSLFTGTQETQYF. The chain uses TRBV5-4 and TRBJ2-5, with TRBD1 as a possible D gene (6 bases). The CDR3 contains 15 residues. Germline assignment: CDR1 SGHNT and CDR2 YYREEE (reference sequence). V was pared by 2 bases and J by 1 base, with 12 bases between.

There are a few counts of this clonotype. The J gene is TRBJ1-3, the V gene TRBV29-1; the D gene is possibly TRBD1 (5 bases). Trimming shortened V by 6 bases and J by 7 bases, and 10 bases separated the two germline ends. The V gene's germline CDR1 is SQVTM and CDR2 ANQGSEA. The CDR3 sequence is 11 residues long. The chain's CDR3 is CSVGTVNTIYF. The DNA for the CDR3 is TGCAGCGTCGGGACGGTGAACACCATATATTTT. The full variable domain, rest sourced from reference TRBV29-1 and TRBJ1-3, is SAVISQKPSRDICQRGTSLTIQCQVDSQVTMMFWYRQQPGQSLTLIATANQGSEATYESGFVIDKFPISRPNLTFSTLTVSNMSPEDSSIYLCSVGTVNTIYFGEGSWLTVV.

This clonotype occurred a few times. The chain has TRBV23-1 and TRBJ2-1; 11 bases map to TRBD2. The assigned J gene may be wrong: the sequence end matches TRBJ2-7 better. TRBV23-1 belongs to the ORF category, with a function that is uncertain. This CDR3 is 20 amino acids long. The chain's CDR3 is CASSQPCRGRIAGGPHEQYF. The CDR3 nucleotides read TGCGCCAGCAGTCAACCCTGCCGGGGGAGGATAGCGGGAGGGCCCCACGAGCAGTACTTC.

This clonotype was recorded once. The chain couples TRBV20-1 to TRBJ2-3, with 7 bases that match TRBD1. The CDR3 runs to 17 residues. The germline V gene encodes CDR1 DFQATT and CDR2 SNEGSKA (reference sequence). The V gene end was trimmed by 1 base and the J gene end by 0 bases; junction bases not matched to a gene: 10. CDR3 protein: CSARARLADRSTDTQYF. The CDR3, as DNA: TGCAGTGCTAGAGCCCGACTTGCGGACAGGAGCACAGATACGCAGTATTTT.

The table lists this clonotype with a few counts. The chain links TRBV19 to TRBJ2-7; tentatively, D is TRBD2 (5 bases). Trimming shortened V by 3 bases and J by 0 bases, and 15 bases separated the two germline ends. CDR1 and CDR2 (germline): LNHDA, SQIVND (reference sequence). This CDR3 comprises 16 residues. In DNA form, the CDR3 reads TGTGCCAGTAGTATCTCAAGGGAAGGAGGCTCCTACGAGCAGTACTTC. Residues: CASSISREGGSYEQYF.

The V gene is TRBV28, the J gene TRBJ2-5; TRBD1 matches 9 bases. The CDR3 is 14 amino acids. The V gene end was trimmed by 6 bases and the J gene end by 5 bases; junction bases not matched to a gene: 7. The germline V gene has CDR1 MDHEN and CDR2 SYDVKM. The CDR3 nucleotides are TGTGCCAGCAGGCCTACAGGGGGCATGGAGACCCAGTACTTC. This translates into CASRPTGGMETQYF. The full variable domain, in which reference TRBV28 and TRBJ2-5 provide the parts outside the CDR3, is DVKVTQSSRYLVKRTGEKVFLECVQDMDHENMFWYRQDPGLGLRLIYFSYDVKMKEKGDIPEGYSVSREKKERFSLILESASTNQTSMYLCASRPTGGMETQYFGPGTRLLVL.

This clonotype was recorded once. The chain joins TRBV2 to TRBJ1-2; D possibly corresponds to TRBD1 (6 bases). The CDR3 contains 14 residues. Germline lookup yields CDR1 SNHLY and CDR2 FYNNEI. V was cut by 4 bases and J by 6 bases, with 15 bases left in between. CDR3: CASSVGRRGDGYTF. The CDR3 nucleotides are TGTGCCAGCAGTGTGGGACGGAGGGGGGATGGCTACACCTTC.

The chain recombines TRBV5-1 with TRBJ2-3; no reliable D call. The CDR3 loop spans 13 amino acids. The ends were cut back, 4 bases at V and 0 bases at J, with 6 bases in the middle. The V gene's germline CDR1 is SGHRS and CDR2 YFSETQ. Here the CDR3 DNA reads TGCGCCAGCAGCATGGGAAGCACAGATACGCAGTATTTT. The encoded protein is CASSMGSTDTQYF.

This clonotype was seen a few times. The chain carries TRBV12-3 or TRBV12-4 and TRBJ1-2; 12 bases agree with TRBD1. The V and J ends lost 5 bases and 8 bases, in that order; junction bases with no gene match: 9. The CDR3 is 15 amino acids. CDR3 loop: CASSEPGQGARGYTF. The CDR3 bases are TGTGCCAGCAGTGAACCGGGACAGGGGGCGCGAGGCTACACCTTC.

The chain couples TRBV6-1 to TRBJ2-3; D assignment may be TRBD1 or TRBD2 (7 bases each). The CDR3 sequence is 14 residues long. Germline CDR1 is MNHNS and CDR2 is SASEGT. V was trimmed by 6 bases and J by 7 bases, leaving 17 bases between them. This chain's CDR3 is CASSRTGAGNTQYF. DNA for the CDR3: TGTGCCAGCAGCCGGACAGGAGCGGGAAATACGCAGTATTTT.

This clonotype was seen only a few times. The rearrangement links TRBV10-3 to TRBJ2-5; weak D call: TRBD2 (5 bases). CDR3 size: 11 residues. V lost 2 bases and J lost 7, with 5 bases in between. The germline CDR1 and CDR2 sequences are ENHRY and SYGVKD. In DNA, the CDR3 is TGTGCCATCAGTGAGAGCGGGACCCAGTACTTC. This gives the protein CAISESGTQYF.

The table lists this clonotype with a few counts. The chain uses TRBV7-9 and TRBJ2-7; D remains ambiguous. The CDR3 has 13 residues. The ends were cut back, 6 bases at V and 0 bases at J, with 9 bases in the middle. Looked up from germline, CDR1 is SEHNR and CDR2 is FQNEAQ (reference sequence). CDR3 sequence reads: CASRPGLSYEQYF. DNA of the CDR3: TGTGCCAGCAGACCCGGGCTCTCCTACGAGCAGTACTTC.

The chain carries TRBV20-1 and TRBJ2-7; no reliable D call. The CDR3 is 13 amino acids. V was trimmed by 2 bases and J by 6 bases, leaving 14 bases between them. CDR1 and CDR2 (germline): DFQATT, SNEGSKA (reference sequence). The CDR3 DNA reads as TGCAGTGCTAGATCTACGGCGCCGGTCGAGCAGTACTTC. It translates to CSARSTAPVEQYF.

This clonotype was counted a few times. The chain links TRBV5-1 to TRBJ2-7; D perhaps matches TRBD2 (5 bases). Germline V CDR1 and CDR2: SGHRS, YFSETQ. This CDR3 region has 14 residues. Between the trimmed V and J ends, which lost 0 bases and 3 bases, there was a span of 10 bases. CDR3 amino acids: CASSLGSGDYEQYF. The CDR3 nucleotides are TGCGCCAGCAGCTTGGGGAGCGGTGACTACGAGCAGTACTTC.